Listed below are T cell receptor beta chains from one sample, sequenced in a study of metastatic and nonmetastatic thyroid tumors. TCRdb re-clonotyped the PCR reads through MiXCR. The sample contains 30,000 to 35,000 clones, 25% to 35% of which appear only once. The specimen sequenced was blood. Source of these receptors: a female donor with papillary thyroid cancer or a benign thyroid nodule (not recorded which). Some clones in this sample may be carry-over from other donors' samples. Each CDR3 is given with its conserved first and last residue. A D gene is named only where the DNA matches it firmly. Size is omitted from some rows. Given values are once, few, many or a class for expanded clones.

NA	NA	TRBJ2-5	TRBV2	CASSEGKIKETQYF	TGTGCCAGCAGTGAAGGAAAGATCAAAGAGACCCAGTACTTC
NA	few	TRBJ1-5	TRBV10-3	CAISESGGDTQHF	TGTGCCATCAGTGAGTCGGGAGGAGATACGCAGCATTTT
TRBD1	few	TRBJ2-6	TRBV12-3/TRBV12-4	CASRRQGSSGANVLTF	TGTGCCAGCAGAAGACAGGGAAGCTCTGGGGCCAACGTCCTGACTTTC
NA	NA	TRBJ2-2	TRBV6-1	CASSDTQKTGELFF	TGTGCAAGCAGTGACACACAAAAAACCGGGGAGCTGTTTTTT
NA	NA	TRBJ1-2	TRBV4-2	CASSFAGGTYVYTF	TGTGCCAGCAGCTTTGCGGGGGGCACCTATGTCTACACCTTC
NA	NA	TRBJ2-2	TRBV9	CASSVGVANTGELFF	TGTGCCAGCAGCGTCGGGGTCGCGAACACCGGGGAGCTCTTTTTT
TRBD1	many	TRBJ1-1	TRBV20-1	CSAHQGQGRPEAFF	TGCAGTGCTCACCAAGGACAGGGACGTCCCGAAGCTTTCTTT
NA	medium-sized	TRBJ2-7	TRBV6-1	CASRDLRGGSYEQYF	TGTGCCAGCAGGGATCTAAGGGGGGGGTCCTACGAGCAGTACTTC
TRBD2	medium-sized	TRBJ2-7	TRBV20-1	CSAATSGRTYEQYF	TGCAGTGCGGCCACTAGCGGGAGGACCTACGAGCAGTACTTC
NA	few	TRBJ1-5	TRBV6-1	CASNITVKGPSNQPQHF	TGTGCCAGCAACATCACTGTTAAGGGCCCGAGCAATCAGCCCCAGCATTTT
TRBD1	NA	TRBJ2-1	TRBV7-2	CASSLATGGQGVAEQFF	TGTGCCAGCAGCCTAGCGACGGGGGGACAGGGGGTCGCGGAGCAGTTCTTC
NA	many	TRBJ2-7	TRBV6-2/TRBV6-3	CASSPGDTYEQYF	TGTGCCAGCAGCCCCGGAGACACCTACGAGCAGTACTTC
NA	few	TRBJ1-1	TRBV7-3	CASSQTPGATEAFF	TGTGCCAGCAGCCAAACGCCGGGGGCCACTGAAGCTTTCTTT
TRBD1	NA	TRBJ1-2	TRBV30	CAWTIGRGNGYTF	TGTGCCTGGACTATTGGCAGGGGGAATGGCTACACCTTC
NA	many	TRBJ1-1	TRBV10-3	CAISEEVTTEAFF	TGTGCCATCAGTGAGGAAGTAACCACTGAAGCTTTCTTT
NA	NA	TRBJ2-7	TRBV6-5	CASSYSMVGGVYEQYF	TGTGCCAGCAGTTACTCGATGGTCGGGGGTGTCTACGAGCAGTACTTC
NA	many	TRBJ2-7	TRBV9	CASSVSGTYSYEQYF	TGTGCCAGCAGCGTGTCCGGGACCTACTCCTACGAGCAGTACTTC
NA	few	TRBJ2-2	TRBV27	CTSTWRATAGELFF	TGTACCAGCACCTGGCGGGCTACGGCCGGGGAGCTGTTTTTT
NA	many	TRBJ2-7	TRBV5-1	CASSQTVNYEQYF	TGCGCCAGCAGCCAAACAGTTAACTACGAGCAGTACTTC
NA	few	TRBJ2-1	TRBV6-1	CAVLGDLRANNEQFF	TGTGCCGTGCTGGGTGACTTAAGGGCCAACAATGAGCAGTTCTTC
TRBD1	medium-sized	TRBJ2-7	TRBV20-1	CSAGEHRGLRREQYF	TGCAGTGCTGGCGAACACAGGGGGTTACGTCGGGAGCAGTACTTC
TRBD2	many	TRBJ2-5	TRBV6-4	CASSGTDGLGTSGRYGTQYF	TGTGCCAGCAGTGGAACCGACGGACTTGGGACTAGCGGGAGATACGGGACCCAGTACTTC
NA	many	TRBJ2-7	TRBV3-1	CASRPTRGEQYF	TGTGCCAGCAGGCCCACTAGAGGCGAGCAGTACTTC
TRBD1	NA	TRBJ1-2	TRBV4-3	CASSSQPSQGAYTF	TGCGCCAGCAGCTCCCAACCGTCCCAGGGGGCGTACACCTTC
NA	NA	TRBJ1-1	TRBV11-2	CASSLVMGGNTEAFF	TGTGCCAGCAGCTTAGTAATGGGGGGGAACACTGAAGCTTTCTTT
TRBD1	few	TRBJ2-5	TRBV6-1	CASRDSGETQYF	TGTGCCAGCCGGGACAGCGGAGAGACCCAGTACTTC
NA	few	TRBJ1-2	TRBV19	CASSIEPTYGYTF	TGTGCCAGTAGTATAGAGCCAACCTATGGCTACACCTTC
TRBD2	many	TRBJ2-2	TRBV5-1	CASSLVAGGNTGELFF	TGCGCCAGCAGCTTGGTGGCGGGAGGCAACACCGGGGAGCTGTTTTTT
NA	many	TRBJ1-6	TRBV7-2	CASSPRDAQGHSPLHF	TGTGCCAGCAGCCCCCGGGACGCCCAGGGCCATTCACCCCTCCACTTT
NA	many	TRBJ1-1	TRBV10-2	CASSESSQAFF	TGCGCCAGCAGTGAGTCCTCCCAAGCTTTCTTT
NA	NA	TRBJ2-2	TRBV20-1	CSAKRLENTGELFF	TGCAGTGCAAAGAGATTGGAGAACACCGGGGAGCTGTTTTTT
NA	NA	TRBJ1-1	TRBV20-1	CSAPLGDTEAFF	TGCAGTGCTCCGTTGGGGGACACTGAAGCTTTCTTT
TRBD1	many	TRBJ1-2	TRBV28	CASSLNSWTGSSGYTF	TGTGCCAGCAGTTTAAATTCATGGACAGGCTCCTCTGGCTACACCTTC
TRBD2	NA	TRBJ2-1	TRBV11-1	CASSRSGSSYNEQFF	TGTGCCAGCAGCCGTAGCGGGAGCTCCTACAATGAGCAGTTCTTC
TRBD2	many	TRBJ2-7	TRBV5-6	CASRPGTSGGGEQYF	TGTGCCAGCAGACCGGGGACTAGCGGAGGGGGCGAGCAGTACTTC
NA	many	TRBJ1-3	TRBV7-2	CASSSQGYAGNTIYF	TGTGCCAGCAGCTCACAGGGTTACGCTGGAAACACCATATATTTT
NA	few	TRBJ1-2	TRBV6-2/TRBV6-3	CASSLTGSCYTF	TGTGCCAGCAGTTTAACTGGGTCTTGCTACACCTTC
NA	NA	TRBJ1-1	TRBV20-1	CITTGVNTEAFF	TGCATCACTACAGGAGTGAACACTGAAGCTTTCTTT
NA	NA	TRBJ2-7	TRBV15	CATSRDRATYEQYF	TGTGCCACCAGCAGAGACAGGGCGACCTACGAGCAGTACTTC
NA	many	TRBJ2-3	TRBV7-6	CASSISGSTDTQYF	TGTGCCAGCAGCATCAGCGGGAGCACAGATACGCAGTATTTT
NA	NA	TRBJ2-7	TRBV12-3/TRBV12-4	CASSNIQGKDEQDF	TGTGCCAGCAGTAATATACAGGGAAAGGACGAGCAGGACTTC
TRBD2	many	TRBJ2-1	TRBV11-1	CASSMWVGSGSIGVEQFF	TGTGCCAGCAGTATGTGGGTGGGTAGCGGGAGTATAGGCGTTGAGCAGTTCTTC
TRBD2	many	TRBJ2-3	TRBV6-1	CASSEGLTSGGTDTQYF	TGTGCCAGCAGTGAAGGCCTGACTAGCGGGGGCACAGATACGCAGTATTTT
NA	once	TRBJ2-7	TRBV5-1	CASSLAQLDTGWQYF	TGCGCCAGCAGCTTGGCCCAACTAGATACCGGATGGCAGTACTTC
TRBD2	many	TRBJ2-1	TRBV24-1	CATSETASSGRSSYNEQFF	TGTGCCACCAGTGAGACGGCCTCTAGCGGGAGGAGCTCCTACAATGAGCAGTTCTTC
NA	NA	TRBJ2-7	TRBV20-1	CSDSAGHEQYF	TGCAGTGATAGTGCGGGCCATGAGCAGTACTTC
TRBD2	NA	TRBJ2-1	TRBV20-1	CSATRRPGLAGGFIFHQQIF	TGCAGTGCTACGCGTCGACCGGGACTAGCGGGAGGTTTTATATTTCATCAGCAGATCTTC
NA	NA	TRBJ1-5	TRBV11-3	CASSYSAVNEPQHF	TGTGCCAGCAGTTACTCAGCGGTTAATGAGCCCCAGCATTTT
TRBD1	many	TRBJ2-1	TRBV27	CASSERQGALNEQFF	TGTGCCAGCAGTGAACGACAGGGGGCCCTCAATGAGCAGTTCTTC
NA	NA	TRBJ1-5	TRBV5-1	CASSDNPPDDSNQPQHF	TGCGCCAGCAGCGACAATCCCCCGGACGATAGCAATCAGCCCCAGCATTTT
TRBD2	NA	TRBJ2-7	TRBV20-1	CSARPGRADEQYF	TGCAGTGCTAGGCCGGGGAGGGCAGACGAGCAGTACTTC